This TCR beta chain was sequenced during a study of cytomegalovirus exposure and HLA in healthy donors. About the research overall: Out of 180 million or so T cells, an earlier analysis found fewer than 140 million unique TCR beta sequences in total. Study conclusions and caveats: Associated with HLA alleles at 0.05 false discovery rate in a later analysis were about 17,000 TCR beta sequences. Links to common viral pathogens appeared, in a later analysis, for several of the most significant clusters.

With regard to this clone: The antigen is unknown.

Researchers ran the PCR with 60 Vbeta and 13 Jbeta primers. Some clones are missing from TCRdb's copy, which holds only in-frame ones; the method was immunoSEQ multiplex PCR. The sample consists of about 160,000 clones, less than 90% of them appearing once. Germline V gene lookup returns CDR1 SEHNR and CDR2 FQNEAQ (reference sequence). V gave up 5 bases and J gave up 2 bases; unmatched junction bases: 5. The CDR3 loop spans 16 amino acids. Though probably carrying unrecorded immune exposures, donors were nominally healthy at sampling. The TCR sequence derives from a woman under 30 in good health and CMV-seronegative. Sequencing input: PBMCs. V usage is TRBV7-9 and J usage is TRBJ1-6; 8 bases agree with TRBD1. The CDR3 DNA reads TGTGCCAGCAGCCAACAGGGGGTACCCTATAATTCACCCCTCCACTTT. It codes for CASSQQGVPYNSPLHF.